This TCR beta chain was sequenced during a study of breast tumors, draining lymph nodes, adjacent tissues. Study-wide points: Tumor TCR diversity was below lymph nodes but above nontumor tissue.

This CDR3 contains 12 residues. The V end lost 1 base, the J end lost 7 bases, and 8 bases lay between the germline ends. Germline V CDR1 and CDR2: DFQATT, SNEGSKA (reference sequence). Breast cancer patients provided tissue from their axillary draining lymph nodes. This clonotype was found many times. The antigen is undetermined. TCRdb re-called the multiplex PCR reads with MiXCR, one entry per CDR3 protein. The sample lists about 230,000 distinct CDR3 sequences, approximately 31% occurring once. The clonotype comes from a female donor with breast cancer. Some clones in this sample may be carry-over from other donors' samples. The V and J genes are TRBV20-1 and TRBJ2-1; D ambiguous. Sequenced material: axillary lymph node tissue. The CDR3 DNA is TGCAGTGCTAGAGCCCCTGGTAATGAGCAGTTCTTC. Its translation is CSARAPGNEQFF.